This TCR beta chain derives from a study of technical replicates of blood from a handful of donors. Sequenced by immunoSEQ multiplex PCR; TCRdb stores in-frame clones only, minus some. The data contain roughly 73,000 clones, 93% of them seen just once; the ten biggest clones take up over 0.2%. The CDR3 length is 13 residues. Trimming removed 8 bases from V and 3 bases from J, with 14 bases in between. Germline values: CDR1 MNHNS, CDR2 SASEGT. The TCR originated in a human donor in good health. The genes are TRBV6-1 and TRBJ2-7; tentatively, D is TRBD2 (5 bases). The sequencing sample was made of T cells isolated from PBMCs. CDR3 DNA: TGTGCCAGCGCCCCCGGGATCTACTACGAGCAGTACTTC. Translating it yields CASAPGIYYEQYF.